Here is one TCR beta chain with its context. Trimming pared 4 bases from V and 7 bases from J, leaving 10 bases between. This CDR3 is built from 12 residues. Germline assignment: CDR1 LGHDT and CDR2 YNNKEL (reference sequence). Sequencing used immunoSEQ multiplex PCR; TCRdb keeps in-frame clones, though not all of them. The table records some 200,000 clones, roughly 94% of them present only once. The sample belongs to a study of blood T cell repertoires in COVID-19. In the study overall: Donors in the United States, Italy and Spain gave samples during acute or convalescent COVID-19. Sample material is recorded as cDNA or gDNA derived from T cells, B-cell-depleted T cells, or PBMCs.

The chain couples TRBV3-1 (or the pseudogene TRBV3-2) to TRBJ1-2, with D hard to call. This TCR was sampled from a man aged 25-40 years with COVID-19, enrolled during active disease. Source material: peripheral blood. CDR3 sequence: CASSLGDRGYTF. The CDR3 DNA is TGTGCCAGCAGCCTTGGAGATCGTGGCTACACCTTC.